This TCR beta chain was profiled in a study of cytomegalovirus exposure and HLA in healthy donors. Overall study results and limits: A later analysis reportedly identified an Asian-associated ancestry cluster as carrying fewer N-insertions than the roughly 720-donor mean.

PCR was performed using 60 Vbeta and 13 Jbeta primers. The assay was immunoSEQ multiplex PCR, and TCRdb's table has in-frame clones only and misses some. The table shows about 50,000 clones, with around 81% occurring only once. Comments on this clone: Its specificity is not known.

This CDR3 region has 14 residues. V was clipped by 5 bases and J by 0 bases, with 9 bases between them. Germline V gene lookup returns CDR1 SGHRS and CDR2 YFSETQ. The sequencing sample was made of PBMCs. The chain combines TRBV5-1 with TRBJ1-5, with D perhaps matching TRBD1 (6 bases). The sequence came from a boy between 10 and 17 years old in good health and CMV-seropositive. This CDR3 reads CASSDRLSNQPQHF. CDR3 bases: TGCGCCAGCAGTGACAGGCTTAGCAATCAGCCCCAGCATTTT.